One sample yielded the 17 T cell receptor beta chains listed below, sequenced in a study of CD8 T cells in Susac syndrome. Random-hexamer reverse transcription was applied to roughly 0.45 to 1 ug RNA. MiXCR was run by TCRdb on the immunoSEQ multiplex PCR reads, yielding one entry per CDR3 protein. The sample shows 150,000 or so distinct CDR3 sequences, around 95% of them seen only once. Material for sequencing was CD8+ T cells from PBMCs. The receptors shown here come from a human donor with multiple sclerosis.

The chain recombines TRBV5-1 with TRBJ2-1; the D gene is possibly TRBD2 (6 bases). V was pared by 0 bases and J by 6 bases, with 13 bases between. The CDR3 is 15 amino acids. From germline, CDR1 is SGHRS and CDR2 YFSETQ. In nucleotides, the CDR3 is TGCGCCAGCAGCTTGGTTGCGGAGGGAGGCAATGAGCAGTTCTTC. As protein: CASSLVAEGGNEQFF.

This chain links TRBV7-3 with TRBJ1-5; TRBD1 might be the D (5 bases). This CDR3 comprises 10 residues. CDR1 SGHTA and CDR2 FQGTGA come from the germline V gene. With 4 bases removed from V and 14 bases from J, the gap between germline ends came to 9 bases. This chain's CDR3 is CASSYLREHF. CDR3 DNA: TGTGCCAGCAGCTACCTCAGGGAGCATTTT.

The chain links TRBV27 to TRBJ2-1, with 10 bases fitting TRBD1. The germline gives CDR1 MNHEY, CDR2 SMNVEV (reference sequence). Trimming took 6 bases from V and 14 from J; bases not matched to a gene: 10. The CDR3 contains 13 residues. As DNA, the CDR3 is TGTGCCAGCAGCTACGGACAGGGGGGCTGGGAGTTCTTC. Protein: CASSYGQGGWEFF.

The V call is TRBV9, the J call TRBJ2-3; unclear D gene. Trimming removed 6 bases at V and 1 base at J, with 18 bases between. Germline V gene lookup returns CDR1 SGDLS and CDR2 YYNGEE. The CDR3 is made up of 16 amino acids. DNA for the CDR3: TGTGCCAGCACCCCATCGGGTACCCCAGGCACAGATACGCAGTATTTT. It codes for CASTPSGTPGTDTQYF.

V gene TRBV30 combines with J gene TRBJ2-5; possibly TRBD1 or TRBD2 for D (5 bases each). V lost 4 bases and J lost 4, with 22 bases in between. From germline, CDR1 is GTSNPN and CDR2 SVGIG (reference sequence). This CDR3 region has 16 residues. CDR3 amino acids: CAWTPMGRVIGETQYF. CDR3 DNA sequence: TGTGCCTGGACCCCCATGGGGCGGGTCATTGGAGAGACCCAGTACTTC.

The chain has TRBV15 and TRBJ2-7; TRBD1 is a possible D gene (5 bases). Germline-derived CDR1 and CDR2 are LNHNV and YYDKDF (reference sequence). The V end was cut by 0 bases, the J end by 7 bases, with 16 bases between. This CDR3 has 15 amino acids. The CDR3: CATSRDPGSGFEQYF. For the CDR3, the DNA is TGTGCCACCAGCAGAGATCCCGGATCAGGGTTTGAGCAGTACTTC.

This chain joins TRBV15 and TRBJ2-4; D may be TRBD1 (5 bases). Germline CDR1 is LNHNV and CDR2 is YYDKDF (reference sequence). Trimming stripped 3 bases from V and 4 bases from J, with 25 bases between. The CDR3 length is 19 residues. CDR3 residues: CATSSEAAFLDKPKNIQYF. CDR3 in DNA: TGTGCCACCAGCAGCGAGGCCGCCTTTTTGGACAAGCCTAAAAACATTCAGTACTTC.

This chain joins TRBV13 and TRBJ1-5, with 11 bases that match TRBD1. The CDR3 has 16 residues. The ends lost 0 bases at V and 7 bases at J; junction bases unmatched: 5. Germline CDR1 reads PRHDT; CDR2 reads FYEKMQ (reference sequence). This chain's CDR3 is CASSLGYRDRGQPQHF. The CDR3, as DNA: TGTGCCAGCAGCTTAGGCTACCGGGACAGGGGGCAGCCCCAGCATTTT.

The V gene is TRBV9, the J gene TRBJ2-4, with a tentative D call TRBD1 (6 bases). The germline V gene encodes CDR1 SGDLS and CDR2 YYNGEE. V shed 3 bases and J shed 2 bases, with 12 bases lying between them. CDR3 length: 15 amino acids. CDR3 loop: CASSALGQSKNIQYF. The CDR3 DNA reads as TGTGCCAGCAGCGCGCTCGGACAGTCCAAAAACATTCAGTACTTC.

This chain connects TRBV7-9 to TRBJ2-7; 7 nucleotides match TRBD1. The CDR3 has 15 amino acids. Germline loops: CDR1 SEHNR, CDR2 FQNEAQ (reference sequence). V lost 5 bases and J lost 0; bases outside the gene matches: 7. The CDR3 nucleotides read TGTGCCAGCAGCCATCTCACAGGGGACTCCTACGAGCAGTACGTC. It codes for CASSHLTGDSYEQYV.

The chain has TRBV5-4 and TRBJ1-2, with D unclear. The V and J ends lost 0 bases and 5 bases respectively, with 8 bases between them. Germline lookup yields CDR1 SGHNT and CDR2 YYREEE (reference sequence). This CDR3 region has 13 residues. CDR3: CASSLGETYGYTF. The CDR3 region has the DNA TGTGCCAGCAGCTTGGGGGAGACATATGGCTACACCTTC.

V and J are TRBV29-1 and TRBJ2-7; D is perhaps TRBD1 or TRBD2 (5 bases each). This CDR3 spans 13 amino acids. V shed 6 bases and J shed 2 bases, with 14 bases lying between them. Germline lookup yields CDR1 SQVTM and CDR2 ANQGSEA. In DNA, the CDR3 is TGCAGCGTAGGAGACAGCGGAGCCTACGAGCAGTACTTC. This encodes CSVGDSGAYEQYF.

This chain connects TRBV29-1 to TRBJ1-1; no definite D call. Trimming cost V 3 bases and J 8 bases, with 13 bases left between them. CDR3 size: 12 residues. Germline values: CDR1 SQVTM, CDR2 ANQGSEA. CDR3 sequence: CSVEGRIGEAFF. CDR3 DNA: TGCAGCGTTGAGGGAAGGATAGGAGAAGCTTTCTTT.

V is TRBV19 and J is TRBJ1-2, with TRBD1 as a possible D gene (5 bases). Germline V gene sequence: CDR1 LNHDA, CDR2 SQIVND (reference sequence). The V end was cut by 11 bases, the J end by 2 bases, with 15 bases between. The CDR3 contains 13 residues. CDR3 sequence: CAAGERTNYGYTF. The CDR3 DNA follows: TGTGCCGCCGGGGAAAGGACAAACTATGGCTACACCTTC.

The J gene is TRBJ1-1, the V gene TRBV3-1; no clear D gene. CDR1 is LGHDT and CDR2 is YNNKEL in the germline V gene (reference sequence). There are 14 residues in the CDR3. V was trimmed by 1 base and J by 4 bases, leaving 10 bases between them. CDR3 DNA: TGTGCCAGCAGCCAAGGAGGCTGGGGCACTGAAGCTTTCTTT. It specifies CASSQGGWGTEAFF.

This chain links TRBV25-1 with TRBJ2-1; D not certain. The CDR3 extends over 11 amino acids. Trimming removed 8 bases from V and 8 bases from J, with 10 bases in between. CDR1 MGHDK and CDR2 SYGVNS come from the germline V gene. The CDR3: CASGSEYEQFF. In DNA form, the CDR3 reads TGTGCCAGCGGCTCGGAGTATGAGCAGTTCTTC.

This clonotype was counted a few times. V and J are TRBV30 and TRBJ1-1; D gene unclear. Trimming stripped 0 bases from V and 3 bases from J, with 8 bases between. This CDR3 spans 13 amino acids. In germline, CDR1 is GTSNPN, CDR2 SVGIG (reference sequence). The CDR3 nucleotides read TGTGCCTGGAGTGTGGCGGGGTACACTGAAGCTTTCTTT. Translated: CAWSVAGYTEAFF.